A single sample is the source of the 22 T cell receptor beta chains below, sequenced in a study of CXCR3-negative and CXCR3-positive naive CD8 T cells. UMI-labeled 5' RACE TRB cDNA libraries were prepared from the cells. TCRdb reworked the 5' RACE reads into one entry per CDR3 protein, no DNA. This listing includes about 38,000 distinct CDR3 sequences. Material for sequencing was memory CD8+ T cells from blood. The receptors stem from a human donor in good health. Some clones in this sample may be carry-over from other donors' samples.

The chain carries TRBV20-1 and TRBJ1-2. Germline V gene sequence: CDR1 DFQATT, CDR2 SNEGSKA (reference sequence). The CDR3 is made up of 14 amino acids. CDR3 sequence reads: CSARDPIPNYGYTF.

This chain uses TRBV4-3 with TRBJ2-7. This CDR3 region has 15 residues. CDR1 and CDR2 (germline): LGHNA, YSLEER. The CDR3 region is CASSQGEDSSYEQYF.

J is TRBJ1-1 and V is TRBV9; the D gene TCRdb calls, TRBD1, cannot be checked with no DNA. Looked up from germline, CDR1 is SGDLS and CDR2 is YYNGEE. The CDR3 runs 15 residues. The CDR3 is CASSVSWGHTTEAFF.

The J gene is TRBJ2-6, the V gene TRBV12-3 or TRBV12-4. This CDR3 comprises 17 residues. The CDR3 reads CASSLSTSYSGANVLTF.

Measured by frequency, this clonotype is medium-sized. This chain connects TRBV23-1 to TRBJ1-1; without DNA, the TCRdb call of TRBD1 cannot be checked. TRBV23-1 is placed among ORFs of uncertain function. The CDR3 is made up of 11 amino acids. This CDR3 is CASSHRAEAFF.

The rearrangement links TRBV20-1 to TRBJ2-5; TCRdb returns TRBD2, unconfirmable since there is no DNA. CDR1 is DFQATT, CDR2 SNEGSKA, per germline (reference sequence). The CDR3 covers 17 residues. The CDR3: CSASADPGLEARETQYF.

This rearrangement joins TRBV18 to TRBJ2-1. CDR1 is KGHSH, CDR2 LQKENI, per germline. CDR3 length: 13 amino acids. CDR3 sequence reads: CASSPTFTDEQFF.

This sequence joins TRBV12-3 or TRBV12-4 and TRBJ2-1; the TCRdb call, TRBD2, lacks DNA for checking. This CDR3 has 17 residues. The CDR3 loop is CASSITSGGSYYNEQFF.

This chain uses TRBV5-1 with TRBJ2-7; absent DNA, TCRdb's TRBD1 call cannot be checked. Germline V CDR1 and CDR2: SGHRS, YFSETQ. The CDR3 covers 15 residues. CDR3 protein: CASTDTWGGAYEQYF.

The rearrangement uses TRBV20-1 and TRBJ2-7; the D call of TRBD1 rests on TCRdb alone, since no DNA is present to check it. The germline V gene has CDR1 DFQATT and CDR2 SNEGSKA (reference sequence). CDR3 length: 15 amino acids. The CDR3 protein is CSARFSGTGAYEQYF.

The gene calls are TRBV29-1 and TRBJ1-4. CDR3 length: 14 amino acids. Germline V gene lookup returns CDR1 SQVTM and CDR2 ANQGSEA. CDR3 in amino acids: CSVQTLATNEKLFF.

This chain joins TRBV19 and TRBJ2-1; checking the TCRdb D call of TRBD1 is not possible without DNA. CDR3 length equals 15 residues. Germline V gene lookup returns CDR1 LNHDA and CDR2 SQIVND (reference sequence). The CDR3 loop is CASFIRAGTHNEQFF. The full variable domain, in which reference TRBV19 and TRBJ2-1 provide the parts outside the CDR3, is DGGITQSPKYLFRKEGQNVTLSCEQNLNHDAMYWYRQDPGQGLRLIYYSQIVNDFQKGDIAEGYSVSREKKESFPLTVTSAQKNPTAFYLCASFIRAGTHNEQFFGPGTRLTVL.

The rearrangement joins TRBV12-3 or TRBV12-4 to TRBJ1-1; checking the TCRdb D call of TRBD1 is not possible without DNA. The CDR3 loop spans 15 amino acids. CDR3: CASSPRTGMNTEAFF.

The chain has TRBV6-5 and TRBJ1-1; no DNA is available, so the TRBD1 call from TCRdb remains unchecked. The CDR3 runs to 16 residues. Germline values: CDR1 MNHEY, CDR2 SVGAGI. The CDR3 region is CASRPGTAYLNTEAFF.

The rearrangement joins TRBV20-1 to TRBJ2-1; checking the TCRdb D call of TRBD1 is not possible without DNA. In germline, CDR1 is DFQATT, CDR2 SNEGSKA (reference sequence). The CDR3 sequence is 14 residues long. CDR3 region: CSAPTGEKYNEQFF.

The chain joins TRBV29-1 to TRBJ2-2. Germline CDR1 reads SQVTM; CDR2 reads ANQGSEA. The CDR3 is made up of 11 amino acids. The CDR3 loop is CSVVVSGELFF.

The chain joins TRBV20-1 to TRBJ1-1; with no DNA, the TCRdb D assignment of TRBD1 cannot be verified. This CDR3 is 15 amino acids long. The V gene's germline CDR1 is DFQATT and CDR2 SNEGSKA (reference sequence). This CDR3 is CSARTPGRENTEAFF.

The chain employs TRBV3-1 and TRBJ2-3; the D call of TRBD1 rests on TCRdb alone, since no DNA is present to check it. This CDR3 is 13 amino acids long. Germline V lookup: CDR1 LGHDT, CDR2 YNNKEL (reference sequence). CDR3: CASSHGSGDTQYF.

The genes are TRBV12-3 or TRBV12-4 and TRBJ1-1; TCRdb proposes TRBD1, but this gene call is untestable without DNA. The CDR3 is made up of 13 amino acids. CDR3 protein: CASSPPGGGEAFF.

The rearrangement uses TRBV10-3 and TRBJ1-4; TCRdb picks TRBD1, but there is no DNA to check that call. Looked up from germline, CDR1 is ENHRY and CDR2 is SYGVKD. CDR3 size: 13 residues. The CDR3 region is CAIKRDSGEKLFF.

The chain recombines TRBV19 with TRBJ2-7. CDR3 size: 13 residues. Germline values: CDR1 LNHDA, CDR2 SQIVND (reference sequence). The CDR3 is CASSTYSNYEQYF. Supplemented by reference TRBV19 and TRBJ2-7, the full variable domain reads DGGITQSPKYLFRKEGQNVTLSCEQNLNHDAMYWYRQDPGQGLRLIYYSQIVNDFQKGDIAEGYSVSREKKESFPLTVTSAQKNPTAFYLCASSTYSNYEQYFGPGTRLTVT.

This chain links TRBV20-1 with TRBJ2-1; TCRdb's D gene call, TRBD1, goes unchecked for lack of DNA. The CDR3 consists of 14 residues. Germline CDR1 DFQATT, CDR2 SNEGSKA (reference sequence). The CDR3 loop is CSASVGDSHNEQFF.